The 22 T cell receptor beta chains below all came from one sample that was sequenced in a study of T cells after posttransplantation cyclophosphamide. Clones were read by immunoSEQ multiplex PCR, and TCRdb kept only the in-frame ones, dropping some. Found here are tens of thousands of clones, over 75% of them singletons; the top ten hold under 2%. Controls had myeloablative marrow grafts with methotrexate and calcineurin inhibitor, sampled at 1 year. The sample here was PBMCs, taken about 350 days after allogeneic stem cell transplant with calcineurin inhibitor and methotrexate. The receptors here all came from a female patient younger than 45 who received an allogeneic stem cell transplant from an unrelated donor, was CMV-positive, and had acute and chronic GVHD. Some T cells may be graft donor cells.

The chain has TRBV5-5 and TRBJ1-1; D is unclear. V lost 2 bases and J lost 1, with 6 bases in between. The germline gives CDR1 SGHKS, CDR2 YYEKEE (reference sequence). The CDR3 spans 13 residues. CDR3 amino acids: CASSLPGNTEAFF. Here the CDR3 DNA reads TGTGCCAGCAGCTTACCCGGGAACACTGAAGCTTTCTTT.

The V gene is TRBV5-1, the J gene TRBJ2-2; D remains ambiguous. Germline V gene lookup returns CDR1 SGHRS and CDR2 YFSETQ. V was cut by 0 bases and J by 3 bases, with 9 bases left in between. The CDR3 extends over 15 amino acids. The CDR3 region has the DNA TGCGCCAGCAGCTTGGCCCTAACCTACACCGGGGAGCTGTTTTTT. Translation: CASSLALTYTGELFF.

The chain links TRBV4-3 to TRBJ2-3; 7 bases are a match to TRBD2. J gave up 1 base and V 1 base, and 5 bases lay outside the gene matches. Germline V gene lookup returns CDR1 LGHNA and CDR2 YSLEER. The CDR3 sequence is 16 residues long. The CDR3 here is CASSQGPSGGTDTQYF. DNA for the CDR3: TGCGCCAGCAGCCAAGGTCCTAGCGGAGGCACAGATACGCAGTATTTT.

This rearrangement joins TRBV5-1 to TRBJ2-5, with 9 bases identical to TRBD1. The DNA end is a closer match to TRBJ2-7, so the J assignment may be wrong. There are 15 residues in the CDR3. Per germline, CDR1 SGHRS and CDR2 YFSETQ. CDR3: CASSSTGTGTYEQYF. For the CDR3, the DNA is TGCGCCAGCAGCTCAACCGGGACAGGGACCTACGAGCAGTACTTC.

Here the CDR3 DNA reads TGTGCCAGCAGCTGGACAGGGTATAATTCACCCCTCCACTTT. It is translated as CASSWTGYNSPLHF. V usage is TRBV11-2 and J usage is TRBJ1-6, with 8 bases that match TRBD1. The CDR3 consists of 14 residues. Trimming at V came to 4 bases and at J to 4 bases, leaving 0 bases not matched to a gene. Germline assignment: CDR1 SGHAT and CDR2 FQNNGV. Full variable domain (rest looked up from reference TRBV11-2 and TRBJ1-6): EAGVAQSPRYKIIEKRQSVAFWCNPISGHATLYWYQQILGQGPKLLIQFQNNGVVDDSQLPKDRFSAERLKGVDSTLKIQPAKLEDSAVYLCASSWTGYNSPLHFGNGTRLTVT.

This clone was recorded once. The rearrangement joins TRBV5-8 to TRBJ1-1, with D possibly matching TRBD1 (5 bases). Germline V gene data show CDR1 as SGHTS and CDR2 as YDEGEE. This CDR3 has 11 amino acids. Trimming removed 7 bases from V and 7 bases from J, with 11 bases in between. The DNA of the CDR3 is TGTGCCAGCGCGGGGGAGGGTGAAGCTTTCTTT. Protein: CASAGEGEAFF.

The chain joins TRBV5-1 to TRBJ2-5; D remains unclear. The assigned J gene may be wrong: the sequence end matches TRBJ2-7 better. The CDR3 sequence is 11 residues long. Germline V gene lookup returns CDR1 SGHRS and CDR2 YFSETQ. The CDR3 DNA is TGCGCCAGCAGCCTCGACTACGAGCAGTACTTC. It encodes CASSLDYEQYF.

The rearrangement uses TRBV19 and TRBJ1-2; no reliable D call. The CDR3 totals 16 residues. Germline CDR1 reads LNHDA; CDR2 reads SQIVND (reference sequence). V was clipped by 10 bases and J by 1 base, with 22 bases between them. CDR3 sequence reads: CATKPNGVTINYGYTF. In DNA form, the CDR3 reads TGTGCCACTAAGCCTAACGGGGTGACGATTAACTATGGCTACACCTTC.

The V call is TRBV10-1, the J call TRBJ1-5; the match to TRBD1 covers 7 bases. The ends lost 6 bases at V and 5 bases at J; junction bases unmatched: 7. The CDR3 is made up of 14 amino acids. Germline V gives CDR1 WNHNN, CDR2 SYGVQD (reference sequence). The CDR3, as DNA: TGCGCCAGCAGGGAGACAGGGCCGGATCAGCCCCAGCATTTT. Protein product: CASRETGPDQPQHF.

This clone was seen just once. The chain uses TRBV6-6 and TRBJ1-2; 8 bases are shared with TRBD1. V was clipped by 4 bases and J by 4 bases; unmatched bases: 8. The germline CDR1 and CDR2 sequences are MNHNY and SVGAGI (reference sequence). The CDR3 spans 15 residues. The CDR3 nucleotides read TGTGCCAGCAGTTCCACGGACAGGGTTGCCTATGGCTACACCTTC. Translating gives CASSSTDRVAYGYTF.

The chain carries TRBV7-9 and TRBJ2-2, with D perhaps TRBD2 (5 bases). Germline assignment: CDR1 SEHNR and CDR2 FQNEAQ (reference sequence). The CDR3 sequence is 18 residues long. Trimming stripped 5 bases from V and 7 bases from J, with 26 bases between. CDR3 loop: CASSAYGLLGALGGELFF. The CDR3 DNA reads as TGTGCCAGCAGCGCCTACGGTTTGCTGGGAGCCCTCGGCGGGGAGCTGTTTTTT.

This clone has only one observation. J is TRBJ2-2 and V is TRBV4-1, with D unclear. V lost 3 bases, J lost 0 bases, and 8 bases lay in between. The CDR3 has 15 residues. Germline-derived CDR1 and CDR2 are MGHRA and YSYEKL. This CDR3 reads CASSQGVANTGELFF. DNA of the CDR3: TGCGCCAGCAGCCAGGGCGTCGCGAACACCGGGGAGCTGTTTTTT.

V and J are TRBV19 and TRBJ1-1; D possibly corresponds to TRBD1 (5 bases). Germline CDR1 LNHDA, CDR2 SQIVND (reference sequence). Between the trimmed V and J ends, which lost 6 bases and 0 bases, there was a span of 17 bases. The CDR3 is 16 residues long. CDR3 in amino acids: CASSPPGRVMNTEAFF. CDR3 coding DNA: TGTGCCAGTAGCCCGCCAGGGAGGGTGATGAACACTGAAGCTTTCTTT.

The chain carries TRBV5-5 and TRBJ2-4; perhaps TRBD2 as D (5 bases). CDR1 and CDR2 (germline): SGHKS, YYEKEE (reference sequence). V lost 0 bases, J lost 7 bases, and 8 bases lay in between. The CDR3 length is 13 residues. CDR3 loop: CASSLVRVNIQYF. The CDR3, as DNA: TGTGCCAGCAGCTTGGTGCGGGTTAACATTCAGTACTTC. The full variable domain, completed using reference TRBV5-5 and TRBJ2-4, is DAGVTQSPTHLIKTRGQQVTLRCSPISGHKSVSWYQQVLGQGPQFIFQYYEKEERGRGNFPDRFSARQFPNYSSELNVNALLLGDSALYLCASSLVRVNIQYFGAGTRLSVL.

The CDR3 DNA reads TGTGCCAGCAGCTTACGGCGCTCAGGGTCCTCGAACACTGAAGCTTTCTTT. This encodes CASSLRRSGSSNTEAFF. The rearrangement joins TRBV7-8 to TRBJ1-1; possible D gene TRBD1, 5 bases. Trimming took off 2 bases at V and 1 base at J, with 17 bases between the two ends. Germline V gene sequence: CDR1 SGHVS, CDR2 FQNEAQ. This CDR3 comprises 17 residues.

The chain employs TRBV4-2 and TRBJ2-7; no definite D call. CDR1 is LGHNA and CDR2 is YNFKEQ in the germline V gene. CDR3 size: 11 residues. The ends were cut back, 0 bases at V and 7 bases at J, with 4 bases in the middle. The CDR3 sequence: CASSQEREQYF. The DNA for the CDR3 is TGTGCCAGCAGCCAAGAGCGTGAGCAGTACTTC.

The chain links TRBV4-3 to TRBJ1-2, with 7 bases that match TRBD1. The CDR3 contains 16 residues. Germline V gene data show CDR1 as LGHNA and CDR2 as YSLEER. Losses at the gene ends were 0 bases for V and 3 bases for J; bases not matched to a gene: 7. CDR3 region: CASSQDWGTEYYGYTF. CDR3 sequence (DNA): TGCGCCAGCAGCCAAGATTGGGGGACAGAGTACTATGGCTACACCTTC.

In its sample, this clone was seen once. DNA of the CDR3: TGCAGCGTCGAACAGGGGGCGGCCAAAAACATTCAGTACTTC. This encodes CSVEQGAAKNIQYF. The chain uses TRBV29-1 and TRBJ2-4; 9 bases agree with TRBD1. The CDR3 loop spans 14 amino acids. Germline CDR1 SQVTM, CDR2 ANQGSEA. J gave up 1 base and V 6 bases, and 4 bases lay outside the gene matches.

The genes are TRBV6-1 and TRBJ2-5; 11 bases agree with TRBD2. The V segment lost 4 bases and the J segment 5 bases; nucleotides outside the gene matches: 6. The germline CDR1 and CDR2 sequences are MNHNS and SASEGT. This CDR3 comprises 15 residues. The CDR3 sequence is CASSATSGTVETQYF. As DNA, the CDR3 is TGTGCCAGCAGTGCGACTAGCGGGACGGTGGAGACCCAGTACTTC.

The rearrangement joins TRBV12-5 to TRBJ1-1, with 10 bases that match TRBD1. The CDR3 has 20 amino acids. Trimming removed 5 bases from V and 3 bases from J; junction bases left unmatched: 21. Germline V gene lookup returns CDR1 LGHNT and CDR2 FRNRAP. Here the CDR3 DNA reads TGTGCTAGTGGTACCCAACGAACCTTCCGGGACAGGGGATGGGACACTGAAGCTTTCTTT. Amino acid sequence: CASGTQRTFRDRGWDTEAFF.

This chain joins TRBV9 and TRBJ2-5, with 7 positions matching TRBD1. The CDR3 length is 13 residues. The germline V gene encodes CDR1 SGDLS and CDR2 YYNGEE. V trimming: 4 bases; J trimming: 4 bases; junction bases outside the gene matches: 4. As DNA, the CDR3 is TGTGCCAGCAGCACAGGGGTAGGAGAGACCCAGTACTTC. Translating it yields CASSTGVGETQYF.

The rearrangement links TRBV19 to TRBJ2-5; tentatively, D is TRBD1 (5 bases). With 1 base removed from V and 3 bases from J, the gap between germline ends came to 15 bases. This CDR3 is built from 16 residues. Germline-derived CDR1 and CDR2 are LNHDA and SQIVND (reference sequence). The CDR3 sequence is CASSIGQGSGEETQYF. CDR3 bases: TGTGCCAGTAGTATAGGGCAGGGTAGTGGGGAAGAGACCCAGTACTTC.